The clone carrying this T cell receptor (beta chain) was detected only once. Its target is not known. Repertoires were generated with immunoSEQ multiplex PCR, while TCRdb's copy carries only in-frame clones and drops some. The sample consists of 450,000 to 700,000 clones, just under 97% of them appearing once. This specimen comes from a study of shared clonotypes between healthy human individuals. Naive-designated CD8 cells lacked CD45RO, were positively enriched for CCR7, and omitted terminally differentiated effector memory CD45RA+ cells. In germline, CDR1 is MNHEY, CDR2 SMNVEV (reference sequence). The J segment lost 5 bases and the V segment lost 3 bases, leaving 6 bases of the junction unmatched. The CDR3 consists of 14 residues. Study-level findings and limits: Limitation of the genetic and exposure-history diversity represented came from the few donors.

This receptor was obtained from a woman aged 30 to 39 in good health. Sequencing was carried out using naive CD8+ T cells sorted from blood. The V and J genes are TRBV27 and TRBJ2-5, with 7 positions matching TRBD1. The CDR3 spells CASSLTGMKETQYF. The DNA for the CDR3 is TGTGCCAGCAGTTTGACAGGGATGAAGGAGACCCAGTACTTC.